The 22 T cell receptor beta chains listed next were all sequenced from one sample in a study of regulatory T cells in long-lasting Graves disease. TCR beta libraries were built with iRepertoire HTBI primers and Arm-PCR of CDR3 regions. TCRdb processed the multiplex PCR reads anew with MiXCR; each CDR3 protein has one entry. The repertoire holds 350,000 to 500,000 distinct CDR3 sequences, with roughly 15% as singletons. The time point denotes: newly diagnosed GD, antithyroid drugs for less than 3 months. TCR sequences were obtained from RNA taken from PBMCs. Another study also made use of these data, one on T cells in Graves' hyperthyroidism and ophthalmopathy.

The material was peripheral blood mononuclear cells (PBMCs), obtained at new diagnosis, from a patient treated with antithyroid drugs. Source of these receptors: a woman in her twenties or thirties with Graves disease.

This clonotype was seen ten or more times. The chain is built from TRBV20-1 and TRBJ2-1; unclear D gene. The V gene lost 0 bases and the J gene lost 8 bases, with 5 bases spanning the gap. CDR3 length: 11 amino acids. Germline V gene lookup returns CDR1 DFQATT and CDR2 SNEGSKA (reference sequence). The CDR3 DNA reads TGCAGTGCTAGAGATGTGGATGAGCAGTTCTTC. This codes for CSARDVDEQFF.

This clonotype was seen repeatedly, ten times or more. This chain joins TRBV28 and TRBJ1-2; 9 bases match TRBD1. The J segment lost 4 bases and the V segment lost 3 bases, leaving 6 bases of the junction unmatched. Germline V gene data show CDR1 as MDHEN and CDR2 as SYDVKM. This CDR3 region has 15 residues. The CDR3 DNA follows: TGTGCCAGCAGTTTCGGGGACAGGGTTGTCTATGGCTACACCTTC. As protein: CASSFGDRVVYGYTF.

This clonotype showed up many times. This sequence joins TRBV20-1 and TRBJ2-3, with TRBD2 matching 8 bases. In germline, CDR1 is DFQATT, CDR2 SNEGSKA (reference sequence). Trimming removed 3 bases from V and 6 bases from J; junction bases left unmatched: 20. CDR3 length equals 18 residues. Here the CDR3 reads CSARGRAAGVGGADTQYF. The CDR3 region has the DNA TGCAGTGCTAGGGGCCGAGCAGCGGGAGTGGGTGGTGCGGATACGCAGTATTTT.

Concerning this clonotype: This may come from a read error, since a much larger clone is one base off. V and J are TRBV19 and TRBJ2-7; either TRBD1 or TRBD2 may supply D (6 bases each). Germline V gene lookup returns CDR1 LNHDA and CDR2 SQIVND (reference sequence). V lost 3 bases and J 4 bases, leaving 19 bases between the germline ends. CDR3 length: 16 residues. The CDR3 sequence: CASSINGGREGYEQYF. In nucleotides, the CDR3 is TGTGCCAGTAGTATTAACGGGGGCCGAGAGGGATACGAGCAGTACTTC.

In this sample, this clonotype turned up many times. The rearrangement joins TRBV11-2 to TRBJ2-7; 12 bases are shared with TRBD2. The V gene's germline CDR1 is SGHAT and CDR2 FQNNGV. Losses at the gene ends were 4 bases for V and 1 base for J; bases not matched to a gene: 8. The CDR3 runs to 17 residues. CDR3 DNA sequence: TGTGCCAGCAGCTCACAGGGGACTAGCGGGTTGTCCTACGAGCAGTACTTC. As protein: CASSSQGTSGLSYEQYF.

In this sample, this clonotype turned up many times. The J gene is TRBJ2-3, the V gene TRBV2; 13 bases map to TRBD2. The CDR3 totals 18 residues. The V gene end was trimmed by 5 bases and the J gene end by 4 bases; junction bases not matched to a gene: 12. The germline V gene has CDR1 SNHLY and CDR2 FYNNEI. CDR3 amino acids: CASSRSRTSGSIADTQYF. DNA for the CDR3: TGTGCCAGCAGTCGTTCCAGGACTAGCGGGAGTATCGCAGATACGCAGTATTTT.

This clonotype was recorded many times. CDR3 region: CSATRAEGYGYTF. The CDR3 DNA reads TGCAGTGCTACGAGAGCGGAGGGGTATGGCTACACCTTC. This chain uses TRBV20-1 with TRBJ1-2, with a weak D call TRBD1 (5 bases). V was pared by 4 bases and J by 5 bases, with 14 bases between. Germline lookup yields CDR1 DFQATT and CDR2 SNEGSKA (reference sequence). This CDR3 contains 13 residues.

There are many counts of this clonotype. V and J are TRBV5-1 and TRBJ2-1; D unresolved. This CDR3 has 14 amino acids. Per germline, CDR1 SGHRS and CDR2 YFSETQ. Trimming cost V 5 bases and J 9 bases, with 18 bases left between them. CDR3 region: CASRIGRLGPEQFF. CDR3 DNA sequence: TGCGCCAGCAGGATAGGCCGCTTAGGACCTGAGCAGTTCTTC.

Ten or more counts support this clonotype. This chain connects TRBV15 to TRBJ1-1; tentatively, D is TRBD1 (5 bases). V was cut by 3 bases and J by 1 base, with 12 bases left in between. This CDR3 region has 15 residues. Germline V lookup: CDR1 LNHNV, CDR2 YYDKDF (reference sequence). CDR3 coding DNA: TGTGCCACCAGCAGCCCTTTAGGGGAGAACACTGAAGCTTTCTTT. Translated: CATSSPLGENTEAFF.

The rearrangement uses TRBV19 and TRBJ2-3; 8 positions agree with TRBD2. The CDR3 totals 16 residues. With V trimmed by 3 bases and J by 6 bases, 11 bases remained unmatched. Per germline, CDR1 LNHDA and CDR2 SQIVND (reference sequence). DNA of the CDR3: TGTGCCAGTAGTATGGCAAGCCGGGGGGGCGGCGATACGCAGTATTTT. It translates to CASSMASRGGGDTQYF.

This clonotype has ten or more counts. V is TRBV3-1 and J is TRBJ1-2, with D unresolved. The CDR3 extends over 15 amino acids. Trimming pared 0 bases from V and 7 bases from J, leaving 15 bases between. Germline assignment: CDR1 LGHDT and CDR2 YNNKEL (reference sequence). CDR3 in DNA: TGTGCCAGCAGCCAAGATCGGAGGGATCGAGGTGGCTACACCTTC. It encodes CASSQDRRDRGGYTF.

There are many counts of this clonotype. The chain uses TRBV20-1 and TRBJ1-1; no definite D call. Deletions cut 4 bases from V and 3 bases from J, with 21 bases between. This CDR3 region has 16 residues. CDR1 DFQATT and CDR2 SNEGSKA come from the germline V gene (reference sequence). CDR3 protein: CSANPGRANSDTEAFF. The CDR3 DNA reads TGCAGTGCTAACCCGGGGAGGGCTAACAGTGACACTGAAGCTTTCTTT.

This clonotype has at least ten counts. This chain uses TRBV20-1 with TRBJ2-7; TRBD2 matches at 7 bases. The V and J ends lost 3 bases and 4 bases, in that order; junction bases with no gene match: 3. Germline CDR1 DFQATT, CDR2 SNEGSKA (reference sequence). The CDR3 runs to 12 residues. DNA of the CDR3: TGCAGTGCTAGGCGGGAGTGGTACGAGCAGTACTTC. Encoded protein: CSARREWYEQYF.

Ten or more counts support this clonotype. This chain joins TRBV11-1 and TRBJ2-1, with TRBD2 as a possible D gene (5 bases). This CDR3 is 13 amino acids long. Trimming left V 3 bases short and J 5 bases short, with 8 bases between. Germline-derived CDR1 and CDR2 are SGHAT and FQDESV (reference sequence). CDR3 sequence reads: CASSLGEDNEQFF. The CDR3, as DNA: TGTGCCAGCAGCTTGGGAGAGGACAATGAGCAGTTCTTC.

Comments on this clonotype: This sequence may be a read error, since a much larger clone differs from it by one base. The gene calls are TRBV6-1 and TRBJ2-1, with 8 nucleotides matching TRBD2. Germline values: CDR1 MNHNS, CDR2 SASEGT. This CDR3 contains 14 residues. Losses at the gene ends were 3 bases for V and 15 bases for J; bases not matched to a gene: 13. CDR3 sequence reads: CASSESAVGRGVFF. The CDR3 DNA reads as TGTGCCAGCAGTGAGTCGGCAGTGGGGCGGGGGGTGTTCTTC.

This chain uses TRBV30 with TRBJ2-7; 7 bases fit TRBD1. From germline, CDR1 is GTSNPN and CDR2 SVGIG (reference sequence). V trimming: 4 bases; J trimming: 1 base; junction bases outside the gene matches: 4. The CDR3 is 13 amino acids. CDR3 in amino acids: CAWNPTGSYEQYF. The CDR3 coding sequence is TGTGCCTGGAACCCGACAGGGTCCTACGAGCAGTACTTC.

This clonotype was detected many times. The rearrangement uses TRBV11-2 and TRBJ1-1, with TRBD1 as a possible D gene (5 bases). Germline V gene lookup returns CDR1 SGHAT and CDR2 FQNNGV. V dropped 1 base and J dropped 5 bases, with 8 bases sitting between them. The CDR3 extends over 13 amino acids. Written as DNA, the CDR3 is TGTGCCAGCAGCTTAGGGAGACAGACTGAAGCTTTCTTT. Amino acid sequence: CASSLGRQTEAFF.

The chain employs TRBV6-4 and TRBJ2-3; no clear D gene. Trimming removed 0 bases from V and 4 bases from J, with 5 bases in between. Looked up from germline, CDR1 is MRHNA and CDR2 is SNTAGT. The CDR3 length is 13 residues. CDR3 nucleotides: TGTGCCAGCAGTGACTCCTTGGCAGATACGCAGTATTTT. Translating it yields CASSDSLADTQYF.

The V gene is TRBV28, the J gene TRBJ2-3, with 11 bases lining up with TRBD2. Germline CDR1 MDHEN, CDR2 SYDVKM. The CDR3 consists of 18 residues. V gave up 3 bases and J gave up 5 bases; unmatched junction bases: 13. The CDR3 region is CASSLYGTSGQRKDTQYF. The CDR3 DNA sequence: TGTGCCAGCAGTTTGTATGGGACTAGCGGCCAAAGAAAAGATACGCAGTATTTT.

This clonotype was seen only a few times. The chain couples TRBV5-1 to TRBJ2-2; D uncertain. This CDR3 has 16 amino acids. CDR1 is SGHRS and CDR2 is YFSETQ in the germline V gene. The V end was cut by 4 bases, the J end by 0 bases, with 13 bases between. The CDR3 loop reads CASSPGPSANTGELFF. The CDR3 nucleotides read TGCGCCAGCAGCCCGGGCCCGTCAGCGAACACCGGGGAGCTGTTTTTT.

A word on this clonotype: With a much larger clone just one base away, this may be a read error. The V gene is TRBV7-9, the J gene TRBJ2-7; D gene unclear. The V gene's germline CDR1 is SEHNR and CDR2 FQNEAQ (reference sequence). CDR3 length equals 14 residues. As DNA, the CDR3 is TGTGCCAGCAGCCGCGGTAGACAAAACTACGGGCAGTACTTC. It encodes CASSRGRQNYGQYF.

This clonotype was found many times. V and J are TRBV5-1 and TRBJ2-2; D is uncertain. The CDR3 covers 13 residues. CDR1 is SGHRS and CDR2 is YFSETQ in the germline V gene. Deletions cut 5 bases from V and 5 bases from J, with 10 bases between. This chain's CDR3 is CASSKASTGELFF. The CDR3 coding sequence is TGCGCCAGCAGTAAGGCCAGTACCGGGGAGCTGTTTTTT.